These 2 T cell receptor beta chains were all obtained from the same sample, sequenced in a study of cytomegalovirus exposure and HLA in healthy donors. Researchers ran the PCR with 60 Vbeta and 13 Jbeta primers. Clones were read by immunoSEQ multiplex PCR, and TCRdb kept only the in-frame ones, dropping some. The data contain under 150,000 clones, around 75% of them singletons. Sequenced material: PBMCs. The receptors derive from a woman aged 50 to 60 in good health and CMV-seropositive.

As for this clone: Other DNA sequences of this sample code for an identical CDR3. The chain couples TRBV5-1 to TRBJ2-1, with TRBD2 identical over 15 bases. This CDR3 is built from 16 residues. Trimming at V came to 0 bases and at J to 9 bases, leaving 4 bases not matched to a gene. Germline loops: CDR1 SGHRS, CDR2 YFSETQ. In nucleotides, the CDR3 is TGCGCCAGCAGCTTGGAAGGACTAGCGGGAGGGAGTGAGCAGTTCTTC. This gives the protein CASSLEGLAGGSEQFF.

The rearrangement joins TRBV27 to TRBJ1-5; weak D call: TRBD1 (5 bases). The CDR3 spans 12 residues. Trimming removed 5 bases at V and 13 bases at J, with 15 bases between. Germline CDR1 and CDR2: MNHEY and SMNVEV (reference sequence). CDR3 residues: CASSPRQFSQHF. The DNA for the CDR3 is TGTGCCAGCAGTCCTCGACAGTTCTCTCAGCATTTT.